This T cell receptor (beta chain) was profiled in a study of response to subunit inactivated influenza vaccine. This clonotype showed up just a few times. Its antigen is unidentified. MiXCR, applied by TCRdb to the RT-PCR reads, yields one record per CDR3 protein. Among about 800,000 distinct CDR3 sequences listed, 21% were seen once. General study results and limits: Authors suggested seasonal influenza vaccinations each recruit few new T cells.

The sample was PBMCs from blood, taken approximately 5 days after vaccination. The origin of this receptor is a man aged 50-59 years who received an inactivated influenza vaccine.

The CDR3 DNA reads TGTGCCAGCAGTTTCCAGGGGGCGCATCAGCCCCAGCATTTT. It specifies CASSFQGAHQPQHF. J is TRBJ1-5 and V is TRBV12-3 or TRBV12-4, with 8 positions matching TRBD1. There are 14 residues in the CDR3. Losses at the gene ends were 3 bases for V and 5 bases for J; bases not matched to a gene: 3.